This T cell receptor (beta chain) appears in the sequencing data of a study of cytomegalovirus exposure and HLA in healthy donors. Broader study findings: Earlier findings revealed that most TCR beta V segments proved productive either about 87% or about 30% of the time.

The V and J ends lost 2 bases and 9 bases, in that order; junction bases with no gene match: 12. The CDR3 extends over 16 amino acids. The germline V gene has CDR1 SGHTA and CDR2 FQGNSA. In the case of this clone: Its antigen is not known.

60 Vbeta and 13 Jbeta primers were used in PCR. The table came from immunoSEQ multiplex PCR; TCRdb's copy has only in-frame clones and leaves some out. The repertoire includes over 100,000 clones, 55% to 70% of them detected once, and over 2% sits in the top ten. Sequencing input: PBMCs. This sequence was found in a woman between 25 and 40 years old in good health and CMV-seronegative. V is TRBV7-2 and J is TRBJ2-5; 10 bases line up with TRBD2. The DNA of the CDR3 is TGTGCCAGCAGCTTAATGCTAGCGGGAGTTGGGGGGGCCCAGTACTTC. Its protein product is CASSLMLAGVGGAQYF.